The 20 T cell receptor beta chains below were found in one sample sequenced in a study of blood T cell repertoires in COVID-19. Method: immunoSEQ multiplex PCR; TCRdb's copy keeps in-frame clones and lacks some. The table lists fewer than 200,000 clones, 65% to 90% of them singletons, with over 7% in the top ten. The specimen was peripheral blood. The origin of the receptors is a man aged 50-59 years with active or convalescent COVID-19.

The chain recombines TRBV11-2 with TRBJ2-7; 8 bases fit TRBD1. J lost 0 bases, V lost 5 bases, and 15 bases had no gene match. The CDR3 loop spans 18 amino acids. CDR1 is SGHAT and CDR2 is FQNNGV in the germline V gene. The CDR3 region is CASSARDRLYSGSYEQYF. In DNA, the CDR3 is TGTGCCAGCAGCGCCCGGGACAGGCTATACTCTGGCTCCTACGAGCAGTACTTC.

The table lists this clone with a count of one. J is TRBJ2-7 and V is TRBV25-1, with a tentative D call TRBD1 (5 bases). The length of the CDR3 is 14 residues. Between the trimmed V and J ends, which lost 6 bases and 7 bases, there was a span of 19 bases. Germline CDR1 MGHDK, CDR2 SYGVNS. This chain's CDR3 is CASSGHQGFKEQYF. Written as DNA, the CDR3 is TGTGCCAGCAGCGGACATCAAGGGTTTAAAGAGCAGTACTTC.

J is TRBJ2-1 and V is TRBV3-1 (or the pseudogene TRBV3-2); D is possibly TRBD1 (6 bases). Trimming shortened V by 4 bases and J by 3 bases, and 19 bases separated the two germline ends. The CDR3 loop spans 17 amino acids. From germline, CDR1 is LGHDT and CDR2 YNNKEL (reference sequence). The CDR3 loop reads CASSRYRVEVYYNEQFF. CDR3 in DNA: TGTGCCAGCAGCCGATACAGGGTGGAAGTTTACTACAATGAGCAGTTCTTC.

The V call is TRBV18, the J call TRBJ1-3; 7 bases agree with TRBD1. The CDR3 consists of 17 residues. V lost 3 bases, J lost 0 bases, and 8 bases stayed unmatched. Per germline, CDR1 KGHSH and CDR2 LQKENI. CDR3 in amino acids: CASSPPLGQSSGNTIYF. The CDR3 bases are TGTGCCAGCTCACCGCCATTGGGACAGAGCTCTGGAAACACCATATATTTT. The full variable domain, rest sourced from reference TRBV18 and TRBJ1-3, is NAGVMQNPRHLVRRRGQEARLRCSPMKGHSHVYWYRQLPEEGLKFMVYLQKENIIDESGMPKERFSAEFPKEGPSILRIQQVVRGDSAAYFCASSPPLGQSSGNTIYFGEGSWLTVV.

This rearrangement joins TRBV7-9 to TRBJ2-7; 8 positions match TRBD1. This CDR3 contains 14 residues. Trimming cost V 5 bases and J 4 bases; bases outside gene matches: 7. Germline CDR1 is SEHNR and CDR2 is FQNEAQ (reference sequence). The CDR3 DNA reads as TGTGCCAGCAGCCGAGGACAGGGTGGGTACGAGCAGTACTTC. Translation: CASSRGQGGYEQYF.

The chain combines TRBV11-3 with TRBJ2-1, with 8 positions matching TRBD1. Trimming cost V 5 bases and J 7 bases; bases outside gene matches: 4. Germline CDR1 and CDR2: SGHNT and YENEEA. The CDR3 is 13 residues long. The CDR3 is CASSLRQGNEQFF. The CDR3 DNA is TGTGCCAGCAGCCTTCGACAGGGGAATGAGCAGTTCTTC.

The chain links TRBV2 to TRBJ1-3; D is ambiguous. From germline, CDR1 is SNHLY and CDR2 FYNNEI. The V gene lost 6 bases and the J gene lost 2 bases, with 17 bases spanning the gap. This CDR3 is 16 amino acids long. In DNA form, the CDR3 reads TGTGCCAGCAGCCTCACGGTTGTCGTAGCTGGAAACACCATATATTTT. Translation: CASSLTVVVAGNTIYF.

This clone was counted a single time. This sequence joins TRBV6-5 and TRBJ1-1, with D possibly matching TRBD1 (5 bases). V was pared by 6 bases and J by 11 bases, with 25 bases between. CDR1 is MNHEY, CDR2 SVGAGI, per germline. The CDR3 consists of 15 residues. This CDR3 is CASRDGGGGPFGAFF. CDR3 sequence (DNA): TGTGCCAGCAGGGATGGGGGGGGAGGCCCTTTTGGGGCTTTCTTT.

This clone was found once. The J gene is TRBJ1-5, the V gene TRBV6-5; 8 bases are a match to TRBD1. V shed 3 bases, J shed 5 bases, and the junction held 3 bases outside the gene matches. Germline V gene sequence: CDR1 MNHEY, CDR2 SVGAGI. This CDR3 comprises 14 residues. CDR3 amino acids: CASSYGTGDQPQHF. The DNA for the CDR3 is TGTGCCAGCAGTTATGGGACAGGAGATCAGCCCCAGCATTTT.

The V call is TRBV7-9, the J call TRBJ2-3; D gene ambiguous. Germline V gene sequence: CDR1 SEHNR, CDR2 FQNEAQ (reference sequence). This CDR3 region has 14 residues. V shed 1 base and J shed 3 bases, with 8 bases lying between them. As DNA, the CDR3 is TGTGCCAGCAGCTTAGTGTTAGCTACAGATACGCAGTATTTT. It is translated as CASSLVLATDTQYF.

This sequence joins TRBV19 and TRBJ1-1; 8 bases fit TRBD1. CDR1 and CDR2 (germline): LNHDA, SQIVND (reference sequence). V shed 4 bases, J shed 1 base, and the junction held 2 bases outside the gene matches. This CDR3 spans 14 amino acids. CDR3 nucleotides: TGTGCCAGTAGTAAGGGACAGGCGAACACTGAAGCTTTCTTT. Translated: CASSKGQANTEAFF.

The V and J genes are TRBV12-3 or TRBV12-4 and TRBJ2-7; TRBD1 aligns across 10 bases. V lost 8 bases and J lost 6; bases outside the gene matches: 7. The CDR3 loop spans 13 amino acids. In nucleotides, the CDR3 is TGTGCCAGCGGAGAGACAGGGGGCTTCGAGCAGTACTTC. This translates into CASGETGGFEQYF.

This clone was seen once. CDR3: CASSLGQARGALHF. The DNA for the CDR3 is TGTGCCAGCAGTTTGGGGCAGGCCCGGGGGGCCCTCCACTTT. The chain carries TRBV28 and TRBJ1-6; weak D call: TRBD1 (5 bases). The V and J ends lost 3 bases and 14 bases respectively, with 17 bases between them. From germline, CDR1 is MDHEN and CDR2 SYDVKM. This CDR3 has 14 amino acids.

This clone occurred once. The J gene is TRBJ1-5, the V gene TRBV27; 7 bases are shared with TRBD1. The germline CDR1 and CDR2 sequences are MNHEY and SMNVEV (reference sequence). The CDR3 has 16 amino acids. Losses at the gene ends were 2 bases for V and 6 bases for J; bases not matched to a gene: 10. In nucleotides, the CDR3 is TGTGCCAGCAGTTTAAGAGGTACAGGGGTCGGTCAGCCCCAGCATTTT. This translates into CASSLRGTGVGQPQHF.

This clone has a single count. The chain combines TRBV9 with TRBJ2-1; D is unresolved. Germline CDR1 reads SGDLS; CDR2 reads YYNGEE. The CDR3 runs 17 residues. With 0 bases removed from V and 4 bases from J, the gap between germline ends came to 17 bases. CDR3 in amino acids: CASSVGGIARPYNEQFF. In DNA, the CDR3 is TGTGCCAGCAGCGTAGGAGGAATAGCCCGACCTTACAATGAGCAGTTCTTC.

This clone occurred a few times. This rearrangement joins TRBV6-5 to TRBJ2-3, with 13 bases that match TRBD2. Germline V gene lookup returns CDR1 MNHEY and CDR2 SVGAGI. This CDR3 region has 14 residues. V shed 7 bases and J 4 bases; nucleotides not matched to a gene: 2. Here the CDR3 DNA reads TGTGCCAGCACCGGACTAGCGGGAGCAGATACGCAGTATTTT. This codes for CASTGLAGADTQYF.

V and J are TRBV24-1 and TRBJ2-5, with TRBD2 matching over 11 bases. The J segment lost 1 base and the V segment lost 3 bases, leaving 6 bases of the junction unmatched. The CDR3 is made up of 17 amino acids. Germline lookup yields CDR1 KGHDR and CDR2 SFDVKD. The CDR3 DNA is TGTGCCACCAGTGATGCCGGGACTAGCGGAACCCAAGAGACCCAGTACTTC. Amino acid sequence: CATSDAGTSGTQETQYF.

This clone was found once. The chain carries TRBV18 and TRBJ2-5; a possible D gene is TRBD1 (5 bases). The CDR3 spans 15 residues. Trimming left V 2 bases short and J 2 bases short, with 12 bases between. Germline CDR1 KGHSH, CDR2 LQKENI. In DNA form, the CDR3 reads TGTGCCAGCTCACCATTCACAGGACCTCAAGAGACCCAGTACTTC. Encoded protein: CASSPFTGPQETQYF.

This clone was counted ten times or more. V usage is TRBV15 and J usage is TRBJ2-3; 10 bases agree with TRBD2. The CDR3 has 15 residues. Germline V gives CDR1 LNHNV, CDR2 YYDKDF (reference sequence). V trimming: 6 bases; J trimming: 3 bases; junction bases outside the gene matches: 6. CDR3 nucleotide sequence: TGTGCCACCAGTCTAGCGGGAGCACGAACAGATACGCAGTATTTT. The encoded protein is CATSLAGARTDTQYF.

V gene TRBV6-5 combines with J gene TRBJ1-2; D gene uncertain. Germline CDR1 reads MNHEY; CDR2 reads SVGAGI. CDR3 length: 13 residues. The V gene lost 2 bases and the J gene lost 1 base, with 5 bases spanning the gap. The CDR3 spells CASSYAGNYGYTF. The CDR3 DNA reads TGTGCCAGCAGTTACGCAGGTAACTATGGCTACACCTTC.